The T cell receptor beta chain under discussion was sequenced for a study of shared clonotypes between healthy human individuals. Generated by immunoSEQ multiplex PCR, the TCRdb table keeps only in-frame clones and is missing some. Among hundreds of thousands of clones listed, 75% to 85% were seen once. This CDR3 comprises 14 residues. Looked up from germline, CDR1 is SNHLY and CDR2 is FYNNEI. Trimming removed 6 bases from V and 3 bases from J; junction bases left unmatched: 5. The chain joins TRBV2 to TRBJ2-7, with TRBD2 matching over 10 bases. The clonotype originates from a woman aged 35 to 49 in good health. Some clones in this sample may be carry-over from other donors' samples. Input material: PBMCs. The CDR3 sequence: CASSIPSGSYEQYF. The CDR3 nucleotides read TGTGCCAGCAGCATCCCTAGCGGGAGCTACGAGCAGTACTTC.